The clone carrying this T cell receptor (beta chain) was seen once. Its cognate antigen is unknown. Primers included in the PCR were 60 Vbeta and 13 Jbeta primers. Original analysis: Around 9.9 million shared chains were among the 65 million to 85 million unique TCR beta chains that a later analysis counted. Method: immunoSEQ multiplex PCR; TCRdb's copy keeps in-frame clones and lacks some. Clone size and V and J calls were adopted from that table, with D and trimming inferred from the DNA. The sample lists 150,000 to 200,000 clones; approximately 79% were seen once. The germline gives CDR1 MDHEN, CDR2 SYDVKM. V shed 7 bases and J shed 6 bases, with 17 bases lying between them. CDR3 length: 14 amino acids. These data come from a study of cytomegalovirus exposure and HLA in healthy donors. Study-wide context: Out of roughly 170 million T cells, an earlier analysis found 117 million unique TCR beta sequences in total. Study outcomes and limitations: Later analysis showed TCR association rates varying by HLA locus, highest for DRB1 and lowest for HLA-C. An analysis was carried out later, and it reportedly showed fewer N-insertions in an Asian-associated ancestry cluster than the approximately 610-donor mean.

The sample consisted of PBMCs. This sequence was found in a man in his fifties or sixties in good health and CMV-seropositive. The chain recombines TRBV28 with TRBJ2-3; perhaps TRBD1 as D (5 bases). The CDR3 reads CASTPPAGRDTQYF. CDR3 in DNA: TGTGCCAGCACCCCCCCGGCAGGGCGGGATACGCAGTATTTT.